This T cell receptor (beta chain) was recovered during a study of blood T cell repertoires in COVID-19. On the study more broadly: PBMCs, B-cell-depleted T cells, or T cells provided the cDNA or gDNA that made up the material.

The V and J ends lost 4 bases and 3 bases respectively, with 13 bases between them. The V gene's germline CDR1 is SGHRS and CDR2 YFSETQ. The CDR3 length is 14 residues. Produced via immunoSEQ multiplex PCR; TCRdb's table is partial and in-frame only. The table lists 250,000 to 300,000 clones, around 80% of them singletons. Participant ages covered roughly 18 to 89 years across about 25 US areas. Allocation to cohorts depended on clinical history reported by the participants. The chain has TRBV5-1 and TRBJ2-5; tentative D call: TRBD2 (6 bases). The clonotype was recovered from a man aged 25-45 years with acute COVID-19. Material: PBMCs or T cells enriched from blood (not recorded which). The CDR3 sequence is CASSGGTPKETQYF. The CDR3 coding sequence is TGCGCCAGCAGCGGCGGGACTCCGAAAGAGACCCAGTACTTC.